This TCR beta chain was retrieved from a study of Graves' ophthalmopathy and Graves' hyperthyroidism. Researchers took RNA transcripts and amplified TCR beta CDR3 regions from them. HTBI-primed RT-PCR formed the first round, and a multiplex PCR formed the second. TCRdb analysed the multiplex PCR reads with MiXCR anew, one entry per CDR3 protein. The sample holds 300,000 to 400,000 distinct CDR3 sequences; approximately 17% are singletons and the top ten take roughly 2.4%. Unmatched junction bases numbered 7, after V lost 0 bases and J lost 5 bases. Germline CDR1 GTSNPN, CDR2 SVGIG (reference sequence). CDR3 size: 16 residues. Study-wide findings and caveats: Blood contained most expanded thyroid clonotypes exceeding 0.001 frequency.

As for this clonotype: The antigen remains undetermined. A much larger clone sits a single nucleotide away, making a read error possible.

Uncontrolled infections, other autoimmune diseases, pregnancy or lactation barred patients from enrollment. The sequenced sample was peripheral blood. The TCR sequence derives from an adult woman with stable Graves' hyperthyroidism. This rearrangement joins TRBV30 to TRBJ2-7; TRBD2 matches 13 bases. In DNA, the CDR3 is TGTGCCTGGAGTGTTGGAGGACTAGCGGGAGCCGACGAGCAGTACTTC. This gives the protein CAWSVGGLAGADEQYF.